Following are 12 T cell receptor beta chains from one sample sequenced in a study of T cells in Graves' hyperthyroidism and ophthalmopathy. RNA transcripts were the template for amplifying TCR beta CDR3 regions. First-round RT-PCR of the TCR CDR3 relied on the HTBI primer set. TCRdb called the multiplex PCR reads again in MiXCR, with one record for every CDR3 protein. The table shows hundreds of thousands of distinct CDR3 sequences, with approximately 15% occurring only once. The sample taken for sequencing was blood. The receptors here all came from a woman aged 40-49 years with Graves' ophthalmopathy.

The chain combines TRBV10-3 with TRBJ1-2, with a weak D call TRBD1 (5 bases). The CDR3 has 14 amino acids. The germline V gene encodes CDR1 ENHRY and CDR2 SYGVKD. Trimming removed 7 bases from V and 0 bases from J, with 12 bases in between. The CDR3 bases are TGTGCCATCACCTTGGACACCGCTAACTATGGCTACACCTTC. This translates into CAITLDTANYGYTF.

This clonotype was seen only a few times. The V gene is TRBV7-8, the J gene TRBJ2-5; D not certain. The CDR3 totals 12 residues. Germline CDR1 SGHVS, CDR2 FQNEAQ. The V gene lost 10 bases and the J gene lost 5 bases, with 14 bases spanning the gap. This CDR3 is CANGRPQETQYF. The CDR3 nucleotides are TGTGCCAACGGAAGGCCCCAGGAGACCCAGTACTTC.

The chain joins TRBV30 to TRBJ1-5; possibly TRBD1 for D (6 bases). Germline assignment: CDR1 GTSNPN and CDR2 SVGIG (reference sequence). The CDR3 extends over 13 amino acids. The V end was cut by 5 bases, the J end by 6 bases, with 14 bases between. This CDR3 is CAWALKGGQPQHF. CDR3 sequence (DNA): TGTGCCTGGGCACTGAAAGGGGGTCAGCCCCAGCATTTT.

CDR3 nucleotides: TGTGCCAGCAGCCGGACAGGAGCAGGCTATGGCTACACCTTC. It specifies CASSRTGAGYGYTF. The chain combines TRBV11-2 with TRBJ1-2; 7 bases map to TRBD1. The CDR3 runs to 14 residues. Trimming at V came to 5 bases and at J to 4 bases, leaving 7 bases not matched to a gene. CDR1 and CDR2 from the germline V gene are SGHAT and FQNNGV.

This clonotype was counted a single time. V gene TRBV7-2 combines with J gene TRBJ2-7; weak D call: TRBD2 (6 bases). V gave up 6 bases and J gave up 0 bases, with 15 bases separating them. There are 15 residues in the CDR3. Germline CDR1 and CDR2: SGHTA and FQGNSA. CDR3 bases: TGTGCCAGCAGTTACACTAGCTCCAGCTCCTACGAGCAGTACTTC. Translated: CASSYTSSSSYEQYF.

This clonotype was counted a few times. The rearrangement joins TRBV12-5 to TRBJ2-7; no firm D call. This CDR3 contains 12 residues. Germline assignment: CDR1 LGHNT and CDR2 FRNRAP. Trimming took off 6 bases at V and 7 bases at J, with 13 bases between the two ends. CDR3 sequence: CASGADASEQYF. The CDR3 nucleotides read TGTGCTAGTGGGGCGGACGCGAGTGAGCAGTACTTC. The full variable domain, its missing parts supplied by reference TRBV12-5 and TRBJ2-7, is DARVTQTPRHKVTEMGQEVTMRCQPILGHNTVFWYRQTMMQGLELLAYFRNRAPLDDSGMPKDRFSAEMPDATLATLKIQPSEPRDSAVYFCASGADASEQYFGPGTRLTVT.

J is TRBJ2-4 and V is TRBV5-1, with no clear D. Trimming shortened V by 4 bases and J by 6 bases, and 11 bases separated the two germline ends. Germline values: CDR1 SGHRS, CDR2 YFSETQ. CDR3 length: 13 amino acids. The CDR3 DNA reads as TGCGCCAGCAGCACCCCCCCAGGAAACATTCAGTACTTC. Protein product: CASSTPPGNIQYF.

This clonotype appeared many times. The chain has TRBV6-1 and TRBJ2-7; the match to TRBD1 covers 8 bases. The CDR3 runs to 15 residues. Per germline, CDR1 MNHNS and CDR2 SASEGT. V was clipped by 9 bases and J by 0 bases; unmatched bases: 10. The CDR3 region has the DNA TGTGCCAGTAAGTCGGGACAGGCCTTCTCCTACGAGCAGTACTTC. Its translation: CASKSGQAFSYEQYF.

This clonotype has ten or more counts. The V and J genes are TRBV12-5 and TRBJ1-5; 9 bases line up with TRBD1. The V and J ends lost 5 bases and 3 bases, in that order; junction bases with no gene match: 17. The germline CDR1 and CDR2 sequences are LGHNT and FRNRAP. This CDR3 comprises 19 residues. The CDR3 DNA reads as TGTGCTAGTGGTCTACAAACGAACGACAGGGGGGGGGACAATCAGCCCCAGCATTTT. This encodes CASGLQTNDRGGDNQPQHF. The whole variable domain, filled in from reference TRBV12-5 and TRBJ1-5, reads DARVTQTPRHKVTEMGQEVTMRCQPILGHNTVFWYRQTMMQGLELLAYFRNRAPLDDSGMPKDRFSAEMPDATLATLKIQPSEPRDSAVYFCASGLQTNDRGGDNQPQHFGDGTRLSIL.

V usage is TRBV11-1 and J usage is TRBJ1-3, with D hard to call. The CDR3 covers 15 residues. With 2 bases removed from V and 2 bases from J, the gap between germline ends came to 10 bases. Germline V lookup: CDR1 SGHAT, CDR2 FQDESV (reference sequence). The CDR3 spells CASSLPYRTGNTIYF. The CDR3 DNA reads as TGTGCCAGCAGCTTACCCTACAGAACTGGAAACACCATATATTTT.

Many counts were recorded for this clonotype. V usage is TRBV12-3 or TRBV12-4 and J usage is TRBJ2-7; 7 positions match TRBD2. J lost 0 bases, V lost 6 bases, and 8 bases had no gene match. The CDR3 is 15 residues long. The CDR3 sequence: CASSLKTSFSYEQYF. CDR3 sequence (DNA): TGTGCCAGCAGCTTAAAGACTAGCTTCTCCTACGAGCAGTACTTC.

The sample holds many counts of this clonotype. The rearrangement uses TRBV28 and TRBJ2-7; TRBD2 matches at 8 bases. Losses at the gene ends were 5 bases for V and 4 bases for J; bases not matched to a gene: 10. The length of the CDR3 is 15 residues. Germline CDR1 is MDHEN and CDR2 is SYDVKM. As DNA, the CDR3 is TGTGCCAGCAGTCGCGTCTTAGCGGGAACTTACGAGCAGTACTTC. It yields the protein CASSRVLAGTYEQYF. The full variable domain, with the rest looked up from reference TRBV28 and TRBJ2-7, is DVKVTQSSRYLVKRTGEKVFLECVQDMDHENMFWYRQDPGLGLRLIYFSYDVKMKEKGDIPEGYSVSREKKERFSLILESASTNQTSMYLCASSRVLAGTYEQYFGPGTRLTVT.